This T cell receptor (beta chain) was captured in a study of vaccination and CD4 T cells after COVID-19 (dated by TCRdb to about 2022). General notes on the study: SARS-CoV-2 positivity had been established in the convalescent patients by nasal swab PCR, and mild disease was recorded in several of these patients and severe disease in one. In the convalescent cohort there were six males and four females, among whom were two Hispanic individuals, seven Caucasians, two Asians and one multiracial person. Participants received two doses of either the Pfizer-BioNTech BNT162b2 vaccine (n=8) or the Moderna mRNA-1273 vaccine (n=2). Post-COVID blood samples from convalescent patients were collected a median of around 110 days after diagnosis, with a range of roughly 35 to 170 days. The time from the second vaccine dose to post-vaccine blood sampling had a median of roughly 77 days and ranged from about 12 to 241 days. The cultures were stimulated with overlapping spike peptide pools from SARS-CoV-2 and from the common cold coronaviruses HCoV-NL63, HCoV-OC43 and HCoV-229E. As controls, cultures received a CEFX viral epitope pool (the positive control), an HIV-1 Nef peptide pool (the negative control), or no peptide at all. In ten to eleven COVID-19 convalescent patients and a few infection-naive healthy vaccine recipients, researchers compared the spike-specific CD4+ TCR repertoire from before mRNA vaccination with the repertoire from after.

The method behind the library was PCR. DNA from cultured CD4+ T cells was subjected to TCR sequencing with the Oncomine TCR Beta short-read assay at the Johns Hopkins FTIC core. Genomic DNA was extracted from the cultured CD4+ T cells with the QIAamp micro DNA kit. Oncomine TCR Beta libraries made from cultured CD4+ T cells were pooled using unique dual indexes and sequenced on an Illumina iSeq 100. The study's own analysis went as follows. Non-productive sequences were removed, and CDR3s not starting with C, not ending with F or W, or shorter than 7 amino acids were discarded. Antigen-specific clonotypes were identified with the MANAFEST web application by comparing peptide-stimulated wells with reference and other culture wells. An FDR below 0.05, an odds ratio above 5, and a productive frequency above 0.1% in at least two of three replicate wells were required for clones to be considered positive. Clonotypes that were significantly expanded in both SARS-CoV-2 spike wells and at least one common cold coronavirus spike condition were defined as cross-reactive. Similarity between CDR3 sequences was evaluated in R version 3.6.1 using Levenshtein distances (stringdist) and unrooted phylogenetic trees (ape). In-frame beta chains were kept once TCRdb had trimmed the public reads at Q25 with fastp and called clones with MiXCR. Each CDR3 protein appears once, grouped with its most common genes and DNA. Here the V and J calls rest on TCRdb's processing, not on the authors' analysis. The sample profile shows about 9,600 distinct CDR3 sequences; over 40% of them were found once. In total, the top ten clones hold more than 10% of the sample.

The research as a whole found: In convalescent patients, a median 86.3% of post-vaccine SARS-CoV-2-reactive clones were detected only after vaccination, and vaccine-specific priming was suggested by this finding. Relatively few convalescent patients were included in the study, and early timepoints after natural infection were not analyzed. An increase in the median number of SARS-CoV-2-reactive clonotypes from 21 after infection to 38 after vaccination was observed, but the change was not found to be significant. In convalescent patients, nearly all vaccine-specific clones (304 of 307) were found to be mono-reactive for SARS-CoV-2 spike rather than cross-reactive with common cold coronaviruses.

Explained via the paper, the treatment or condition label denotes: approximately 9-day PBMC culture with coronavirus spike peptide pools or control peptides (ViraFEST assay). To expand antigen-specific T cells with peptide pools and then pick out the expanded clonotypes through TCR sequencing, the study relied on the ViraFEST assay. The convalescent patients' positive SARS-CoV-2 PCR tests fell between March and December 2020, which was before the Alpha, Beta and Delta variants emerged in the United States. PBMCs were cultured at 1.5 million to 2.5 million per well in IMDM supplemented with around 5.5% human AB serum and 8 to 10 IU/ml IL-2, with approximately 10 ug/ml peptide pools added. On days 3 and 7, half of the culture medium was replaced with fresh IL-2-containing medium. CD4+ T cells were isolated after roughly 10 days of culture through negative selection using the EasySep CD4+ T cell isolation kit. Ficoll-Paque Plus gradient centrifugation was used to isolate PBMCs from whole blood, and the isolated PBMCs were then either used fresh or cryopreserved at -140C. In general, triplicate wells were set up for every culture condition.

The CDR3 starts with the cysteine, ends with the phenylalanine, and has 11 residues. Only the CDR3 DNA stays, 33 bases, in frame from base 1. The germline V gene supplies CDR1 SNHLY and CDR2 FYNNEI. V is reduced by 10 bases and J by 3 bases, leaving a spacing of 10 bases between them. About this clonotype itself: Its target antigen remains unknown. No qualities accompany the bases; no much larger clone lies one base away.

The clonotype was recovered from a human donor who had recovered from COVID-19. This sequence uses TRBV2 and TRBJ2-7; no confident D gene assignment can be made. Sequencing was carried out using CD4+ T cells from blood, cultured in vitro. The sequenced DNA is TGTGCCACCCGAACTAACTACGAGCAGTACTTC. This codes for CATRTNYEQYF.